The 28 T cell receptor beta chains below all came from one sample that was sequenced in a study of T cell changes during pregnancy in multiple sclerosis. Generated by immunoSEQ multiplex PCR, the TCRdb table keeps only in-frame clones and is missing some. This table has just over 50,000 clones, under 95% appearing once. The sample consisted of CD4+ T cells from peripheral blood mononuclear cells, taken in the second trimester of pregnancy. The receptors originated from a female donor with multiple sclerosis, enrolled in a pregnancy study.

The chain combines TRBV5-1 with TRBJ1-3; no definite D call. The germline gives CDR1 SGHRS, CDR2 YFSETQ. This CDR3 has 14 residues. Trimming removed 0 bases at V and 1 base at J, with 5 bases between. This CDR3 reads CASSLELSGNTIYF. For the CDR3, the DNA is TGCGCCAGCAGCTTGGAACTATCTGGAAACACCATATATTTT. The complete variable domain, with remaining parts taken from reference TRBV5-1 and TRBJ1-3, reads KAGVTQTPRYLIKTRGQQVTLSCSPISGHRSVSWYQQTPGQGLQFLFEYFSETQRNKGNFPGRFSGRQFSNSRSEMNVSTLELGDSALYLCASSLELSGNTIYFGEGSWLTVV.

This clone was recorded once. The rearrangement joins TRBV18 to TRBJ2-7; TRBD1 agrees at 7 bases. The ends lost 3 bases at V and 2 bases at J; junction bases unmatched: 10. The CDR3 spans 16 residues. The germline CDR1 and CDR2 sequences are KGHSH and LQKENI. CDR3 in DNA: TGTGCCAGCTCACCCCGAGACAGGGTAGGAACCTACGAGCAGTACTTC. Protein: CASSPRDRVGTYEQYF. The whole variable domain, filled in from reference TRBV18 and TRBJ2-7, reads NAGVMQNPRHLVRRRGQEARLRCSPMKGHSHVYWYRQLPEEGLKFMVYLQKENIIDESGMPKERFSAEFPKEGPSILRIQQVVRGDSAAYFCASSPRDRVGTYEQYFGPGTRLTVT.

This sequence joins TRBV9 and TRBJ1-1; the D is unclear. Germline lookup yields CDR1 SGDLS and CDR2 YYNGEE. V was clipped by 3 bases and J by 1 base, with 10 bases between them. CDR3 length equals 14 residues. The CDR3 is CASSARLENTEAFF. The CDR3, as DNA: TGTGCCAGCAGCGCACGCTTAGAGAACACTGAAGCTTTCTTT.

The chain couples TRBV25-1 to TRBJ2-3; TRBD2 matches at 8 bases. CDR1 is MGHDK and CDR2 is SYGVNS in the germline V gene. The CDR3 runs to 18 residues. The ends lost 4 bases at V and 0 bases at J; junction bases unmatched: 12. CDR3 bases: TGTGCCAGCAGTGGAGGGGCGGGGGGCCACTCTAGCACAGATACGCAGTATTTT. The encoded protein is CASSGGAGGHSSTDTQYF. The full variable domain, in which reference TRBV25-1 and TRBJ2-3 provide the parts outside the CDR3, is EADIYQTPRYLVIGTGKKITLECSQTMGHDKMYWYQQDPGMELHLIHYSYGVNSTEKGDLSSESTVSRIRTEHFPLTLESARPSHTSQYLCASSGGAGGHSSTDTQYFGPGTRLTVL.

The chain links TRBV4-2 to TRBJ2-7, with TRBD2 identical over 8 bases. V shed 2 bases and J 1 base; nucleotides not matched to a gene: 4. The CDR3 is 15 amino acids. Germline CDR1 reads LGHNA; CDR2 reads YNFKEQ. This CDR3 is CASSQSRGGSYEQYF. CDR3 bases: TGTGCCAGCAGCCAAAGTCGGGGGGGATCCTACGAGCAGTACTTC.

The rearrangement joins TRBV11-2 to TRBJ2-3; 8 nucleotides match TRBD2. Germline V gives CDR1 SGHAT, CDR2 FQNNGV. CDR3 size: 12 residues. J was trimmed by 14 bases and V by 3 bases; bases with no gene match: 7. This CDR3 reads CASSLPGTRWYF. The CDR3 DNA is TGTGCCAGCAGCTTGCCCGGGACTAGGTGGTATTTT.

This chain links TRBV11-1 with TRBJ2-2, with 7 bases lining up with TRBD1. The CDR3 consists of 15 residues. Germline V CDR1 and CDR2: SGHAT, FQDESV (reference sequence). V lost 4 bases to trimming and J lost 2 bases; unmatched junction nucleotides: 4. CDR3 nucleotides: TGTGCCAGCAGCTGGGGGACAGCTAACACCGGGGAGCTGTTTTTT. Amino acid sequence: CASSWGTANTGELFF. Variable domain in full (rest from reference TRBV11-1 and TRBJ2-2): EAEVAQSPRYKITEKSQAVAFWCDPISGHATLYWYRQILGQGPELLVQFQDESVVDDSQLPKDRFSAERLKGVDSTLKIQPAELGDSAMYLCASSWGTANTGELFFGEGSRLTVL.

The V call is TRBV4-3, the J call TRBJ2-2; D might be TRBD1 (6 bases). Germline CDR1 LGHNA, CDR2 YSLEER. CDR3 length: 13 residues. Trimming removed 4 bases at V and 7 bases at J, with 10 bases between. The CDR3 region has the DNA TGCGCCAGCAGCCCCTACAGGGACGGGGAGCTGTTTTTT. It yields the protein CASSPYRDGELFF.

CDR3 residues: CASSLFGAGGSLGELFF. CDR3 sequence (DNA): TGTGCCAGCAGTTTATTCGGCGCGGGGGGAAGTCTCGGGGAGCTGTTTTTT. The V gene is TRBV28, the J gene TRBJ2-2, with 8 bases aligning to TRBD2. Germline values: CDR1 MDHEN, CDR2 SYDVKM. Trimming took 1 base from V and 7 from J; bases not matched to a gene: 11. CDR3 length equals 17 residues.

The J gene is TRBJ2-1, the V gene TRBV2, with 7 positions matching TRBD2. This CDR3 has 16 amino acids. The germline CDR1 and CDR2 sequences are SNHLY and FYNNEI. The ends lost 9 bases at V and 0 bases at J; junction bases unmatched: 11. The CDR3 sequence: CARAGGTKSSYNEQFF. DNA of the CDR3: TGTGCCAGGGCCGGGGGGACTAAGAGCTCCTACAATGAGCAGTTCTTC.

This clone was seen a handful of times. CDR3 DNA: TGTGCCAGCAGACCCTGGACAGGGCGTAACACTGAAGCTTTCTTT. Its protein product is CASRPWTGRNTEAFF. This chain joins TRBV6-5 and TRBJ1-1, with 8 bases aligning to TRBD1. CDR3 length equals 15 residues. V trimming: 6 bases; J trimming: 2 bases; junction bases outside the gene matches: 8. The germline V gene has CDR1 MNHEY and CDR2 SVGAGI.

In DNA, the CDR3 is TGTGCCAGCAGCCCCGGGACAGTTTCTGGAAACACCATATATTTT. Residues: CASSPGTVSGNTIYF. The rearrangement links TRBV13 to TRBJ1-3, with 7 bases matching TRBD1. The junction had 5 bases not matched to a gene; V was cut back by 5 bases and J by 1 base. Germline loops: CDR1 PRHDT, CDR2 FYEKMQ (reference sequence). The CDR3 sequence is 15 residues long.

The chain joins TRBV4-3 to TRBJ1-1; D is perhaps TRBD1 (5 bases). The CDR3 is 18 residues long. The germline V and J ends were trimmed by 1 base and 1 base, with 19 bases remaining between them. Germline CDR1 is LGHNA and CDR2 is YSLEER. This chain's CDR3 is CASSQGGGTVGRNTEAFF. CDR3 DNA sequence: TGCGCCAGCAGCCAAGGGGGGGGGACGGTCGGGAGGAACACTGAAGCTTTCTTT.

The chain couples TRBV9 to TRBJ2-3; possibly TRBD1 for D (5 bases). Deletions cut 0 bases from V and 6 bases from J, with 8 bases between. Per germline, CDR1 SGDLS and CDR2 YYNGEE. The CDR3 runs 13 residues. CDR3 region: CASSVGGPDTQYF. The CDR3 DNA is TGTGCCAGCAGCGTAGGGGGCCCTGATACGCAGTATTTT.

The V and J genes are TRBV5-1 and TRBJ2-2; D remains unclear. This CDR3 contains 16 residues. Trimming shortened V by 0 bases and J by 5 bases, and 14 bases separated the two germline ends. Germline CDR1 and CDR2: SGHRS and YFSETQ. The DNA of the CDR3 is TGCGCCAGCAGCTTGGAACTAATGCGGCGAACCGGGGAGCTGTTTTTT. It specifies CASSLELMRRTGELFF.

V usage is TRBV5-6 and J usage is TRBJ1-1; 7 positions match TRBD1. The germline V gene has CDR1 SGHDT and CDR2 YYEEEE. This CDR3 contains 15 residues. V was pared by 1 base and J by 4 bases, with 7 bases of the junction left unmatched. The CDR3 DNA follows: TGTGCCAGCAGCTTGTTTTCATCAGGGGGCACTGAAGCTTTCTTT. Protein: CASSLFSSGGTEAFF.

This chain links TRBV6-6 with TRBJ2-7; 9 bases line up with TRBD2. Trimming removed 3 bases from V and 7 bases from J; junction bases left unmatched: 7. This CDR3 is built from 14 residues. Germline CDR1 and CDR2: MNHNY and SVGAGI (reference sequence). CDR3 in DNA: TGTGCCAGCAGTTATGCGGGGGGGCCCGGGGAGCAGTACTTC. It codes for CASSYAGGPGEQYF.

V is TRBV10-2 and J is TRBJ2-1, with 10 bases aligning to TRBD2. The germline CDR1 and CDR2 sequences are WSHSY and SAAADI. Trimming took 4 bases from V and 0 from J; bases not matched to a gene: 9. The CDR3 sequence is 18 residues long. CDR3 nucleotide sequence: TGCGCCAGCAGTGGAGCGAGCGGGGGGGCCTCCTCCTACAATGAGCAGTTCTTC. This encodes CASSGASGGASSYNEQFF.

The V gene is TRBV19, the J gene TRBJ1-2; D ambiguous. V lost 0 bases, J lost 0 bases, and 17 bases lay in between. The CDR3 sequence is 18 residues long. Germline lookup yields CDR1 LNHDA and CDR2 SQIVND (reference sequence). The CDR3 DNA is TGTGCCAGTAGTATAGACCGTCTCGGGGAACCTACTAACTATGGCTACACCTTC. Its translation is CASSIDRLGEPTNYGYTF.

The chain links TRBV9 to TRBJ2-1; 9 positions agree with TRBD2. Germline loops: CDR1 SGDLS, CDR2 YYNGEE. This CDR3 has 15 amino acids. V trimming: 0 bases; J trimming: 5 bases; junction bases outside the gene matches: 3. CDR3 amino acids: CASSVGGGAHNEQFF. DNA for the CDR3: TGTGCCAGCAGCGTAGGCGGGGGGGCCCACAATGAGCAGTTCTTC. The full variable domain, in which reference TRBV9 and TRBJ2-1 provide the parts outside the CDR3, is DSGVTQTPKHLITATGQRVTLRCSPRSGDLSVYWYQQSLDQGLQFLIQYYNGEERAKGNILERFSAQQFPDLHSELNLSSLELGDSALYFCASSVGGGAHNEQFFGPGTRLTVL.

The chain is built from TRBV7-3 and TRBJ1-1, with 9 positions matching TRBD1. V was clipped by 5 bases and J by 4 bases; unmatched bases: 11. Germline assignment: CDR1 SGHTA and CDR2 FQGTGA. The CDR3 is 16 amino acids. Here the CDR3 DNA reads TGTGCCAGCAGCCTGATGACAGGGGGAGGTTCCACTGAAGCTTTCTTT. Its translation is CASSLMTGGGSTEAFF.

The V gene is TRBV5-1, the J gene TRBJ1-1; D gene uncertain. Trimming stripped 1 base from V and 11 bases from J, with 15 bases between. This CDR3 region has 13 residues. Germline assignment: CDR1 SGHRS and CDR2 YFSETQ. The CDR3 DNA is TGCGCCAGCAGCTTGAACCAGCGTAGAGGGGCTTTCTTT. Protein: CASSLNQRRGAFF. Variable domain in full (rest from reference TRBV5-1 and TRBJ1-1): KAGVTQTPRYLIKTRGQQVTLSCSPISGHRSVSWYQQTPGQGLQFLFEYFSETQRNKGNFPGRFSGRQFSNSRSEMNVSTLELGDSALYLCASSLNQRRGAFFGQGTRLTVV.

The rearrangement joins TRBV25-1 to TRBJ1-2; tentative D call: TRBD1 (6 bases). The ends were cut back, 7 bases at V and 2 bases at J, with 20 bases in the middle. CDR1 and CDR2 from the germline V gene are MGHDK and SYGVNS. The CDR3 covers 16 residues. DNA for the CDR3: TGTGCCAGCACTTGGGGGCCTCTAGGACAGAACTATGGCTACACCTTC. It encodes CASTWGPLGQNYGYTF.

V usage is TRBV9 and J usage is TRBJ2-1; unclear D gene. Trimming took 4 bases from V and 10 from J, leaving 15 bases between them. Per the germline V gene, CDR1 is SGDLS and CDR2 is YYNGEE. The CDR3 spans 13 residues. In DNA form, the CDR3 reads TGTGCCAGCAGCCCCACCTCCTCTACCGAGCAGTTCTTC. It translates to CASSPTSSTEQFF.

The chain couples TRBV7-2 to TRBJ2-7; 14 bases are shared with TRBD2. The CDR3 contains 16 residues. V was pared by 3 bases and J by 2 bases, with 3 bases of the junction left unmatched. Germline-derived CDR1 and CDR2 are SGHTA and FQGNSA. CDR3 sequence (DNA): TGTGCCAGCAGCTTGACTAGCGGGGGGGCCACCTACGAGCAGTACTTC. Its protein product is CASSLTSGGATYEQYF. The complete variable domain, with remaining parts taken from reference TRBV7-2 and TRBJ2-7, reads GAGVSQSPSNKVTEKGKDVELRCDPISGHTALYWYRQSLGQGLEFLIYFQGNSAPDKSGLPSDRFSAERTGGSVSTLTIQRTQQEDSAVYLCASSLTSGGATYEQYFGPGTRLTVT.

V usage is TRBV4-2 and J usage is TRBJ2-3; TRBD2 is a possible D gene (5 bases). The length of the CDR3 is 14 residues. The V gene lost 7 bases and the J gene lost 5 bases, with 16 bases spanning the gap. CDR1 is LGHNA, CDR2 YNFKEQ, per germline. CDR3 amino acids: CASNLIRAGDTQYF. The CDR3 DNA is TGTGCCAGCAACCTGATCCGGGCGGGAGATACGCAGTATTTT.

The CDR3 coding sequence is TGTGCCAGCAGTGAAAGGGGCAATAATTCACCCCTCCACTTT. This translates into CASSERGNNSPLHF. V and J are TRBV6-1 and TRBJ1-6, with D possibly being TRBD1 (5 bases). Trimming cost V 2 bases and J 5 bases, with 7 bases left between them. The CDR3 spans 14 residues. Germline V lookup: CDR1 MNHNS, CDR2 SASEGT.

J is TRBJ1-1 and V is TRBV7-2; no reliable D call. V gave up 1 base and J gave up 1 base, with 10 bases separating them. CDR1 and CDR2 (germline): SGHTA, FQGNSA. This CDR3 has 15 residues. The CDR3 loop reads CASSLGGSRNTEAFF. CDR3 nucleotides: TGTGCCAGCAGCTTAGGCGGGTCGAGGAACACTGAAGCTTTCTTT. Full variable domain (rest looked up from reference TRBV7-2 and TRBJ1-1): GAGVSQSPSNKVTEKGKDVELRCDPISGHTALYWYRQSLGQGLEFLIYFQGNSAPDKSGLPSDRFSAERTGGSVSTLTIQRTQQEDSAVYLCASSLGGSRNTEAFFGQGTRLTVV.